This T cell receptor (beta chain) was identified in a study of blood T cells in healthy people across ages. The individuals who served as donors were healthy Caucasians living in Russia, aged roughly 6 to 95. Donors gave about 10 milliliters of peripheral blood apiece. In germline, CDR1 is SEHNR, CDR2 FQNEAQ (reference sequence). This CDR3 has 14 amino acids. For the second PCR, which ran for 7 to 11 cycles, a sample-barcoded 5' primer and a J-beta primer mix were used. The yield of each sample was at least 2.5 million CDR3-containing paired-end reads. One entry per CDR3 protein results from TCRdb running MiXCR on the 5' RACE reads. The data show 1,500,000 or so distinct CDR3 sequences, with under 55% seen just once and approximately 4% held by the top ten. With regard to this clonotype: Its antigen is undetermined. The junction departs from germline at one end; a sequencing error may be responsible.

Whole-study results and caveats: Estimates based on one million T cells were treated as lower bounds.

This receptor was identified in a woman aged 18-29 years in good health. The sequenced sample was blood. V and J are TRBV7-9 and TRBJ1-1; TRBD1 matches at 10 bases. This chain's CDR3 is CVSSRDRGLTEAFF. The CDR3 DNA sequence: TGTGTCAGCAGCCGGGACAGGGGTTTAACTGAAGCTTTCTTT.